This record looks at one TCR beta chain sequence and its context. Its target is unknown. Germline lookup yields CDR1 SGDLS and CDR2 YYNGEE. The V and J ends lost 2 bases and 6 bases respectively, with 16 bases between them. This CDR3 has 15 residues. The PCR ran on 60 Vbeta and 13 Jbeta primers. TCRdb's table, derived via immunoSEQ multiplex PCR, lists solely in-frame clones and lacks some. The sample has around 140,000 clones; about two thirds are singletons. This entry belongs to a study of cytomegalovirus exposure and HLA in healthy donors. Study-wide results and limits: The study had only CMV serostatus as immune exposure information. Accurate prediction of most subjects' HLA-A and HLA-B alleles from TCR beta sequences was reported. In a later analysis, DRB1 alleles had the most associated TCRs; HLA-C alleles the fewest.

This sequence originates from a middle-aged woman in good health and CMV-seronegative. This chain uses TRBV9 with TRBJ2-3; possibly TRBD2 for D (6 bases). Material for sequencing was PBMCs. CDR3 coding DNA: TGTGCCAGCAGCGTGGGGGAGGCCCGGGGGGATACGCAGTATTTT. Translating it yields CASSVGEARGDTQYF.